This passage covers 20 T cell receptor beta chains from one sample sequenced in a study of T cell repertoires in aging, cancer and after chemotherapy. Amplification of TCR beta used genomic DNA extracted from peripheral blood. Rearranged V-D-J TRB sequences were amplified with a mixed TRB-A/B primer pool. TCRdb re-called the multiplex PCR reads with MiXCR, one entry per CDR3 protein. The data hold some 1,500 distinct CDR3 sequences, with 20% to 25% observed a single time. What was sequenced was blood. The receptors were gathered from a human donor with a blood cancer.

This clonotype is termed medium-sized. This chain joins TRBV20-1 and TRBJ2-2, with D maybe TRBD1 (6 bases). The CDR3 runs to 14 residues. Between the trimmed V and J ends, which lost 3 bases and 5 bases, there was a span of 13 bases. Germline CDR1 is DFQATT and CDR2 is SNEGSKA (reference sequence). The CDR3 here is CSASLQGRTGELFF. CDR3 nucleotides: TGCAGTGCTAGTTTACAGGGAAGAACCGGGGAGCTGTTTTTT.

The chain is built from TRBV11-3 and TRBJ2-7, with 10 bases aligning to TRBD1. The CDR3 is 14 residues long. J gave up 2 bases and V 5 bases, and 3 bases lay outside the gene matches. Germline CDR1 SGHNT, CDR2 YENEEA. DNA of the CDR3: TGTGCCAGCAGCGCGACAGGGGGCCCCTACGAGCAGTACTTC. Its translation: CASSATGGPYEQYF.

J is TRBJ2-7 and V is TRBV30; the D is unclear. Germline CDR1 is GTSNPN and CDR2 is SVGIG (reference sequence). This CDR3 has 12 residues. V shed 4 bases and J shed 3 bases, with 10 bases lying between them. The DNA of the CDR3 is TGTGCCTGGAAGCCAGGCGTCTACGAGCAGTACTTC. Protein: CAWKPGVYEQYF.

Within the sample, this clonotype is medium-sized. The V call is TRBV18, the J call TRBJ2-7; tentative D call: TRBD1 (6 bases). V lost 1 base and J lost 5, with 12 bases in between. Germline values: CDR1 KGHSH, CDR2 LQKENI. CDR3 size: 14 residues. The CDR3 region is CASSPLQGQNEQYF. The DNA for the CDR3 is TGTGCCAGCTCACCACTCCAGGGGCAGAACGAGCAGTACTTC.

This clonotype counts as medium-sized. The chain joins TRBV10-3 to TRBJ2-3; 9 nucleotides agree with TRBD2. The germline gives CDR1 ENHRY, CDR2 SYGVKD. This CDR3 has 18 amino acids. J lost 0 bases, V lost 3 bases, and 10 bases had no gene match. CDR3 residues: CAISDPGLASVSTDTQYF. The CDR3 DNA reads TGTGCCATCAGTGACCCGGGACTAGCATCCGTTAGCACAGATACGCAGTATTTT.

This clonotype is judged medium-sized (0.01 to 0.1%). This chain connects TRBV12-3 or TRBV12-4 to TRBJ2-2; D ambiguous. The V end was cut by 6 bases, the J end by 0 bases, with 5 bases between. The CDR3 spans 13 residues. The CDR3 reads CASRSANTGELFF. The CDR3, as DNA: TGTGCCAGCAGATCAGCGAACACCGGGGAGCTGTTTTTT.

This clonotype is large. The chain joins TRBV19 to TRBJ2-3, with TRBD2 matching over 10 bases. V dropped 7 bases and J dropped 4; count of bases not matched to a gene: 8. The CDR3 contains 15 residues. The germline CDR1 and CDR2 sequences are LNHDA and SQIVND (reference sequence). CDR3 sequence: CASISASGSPDTQYF. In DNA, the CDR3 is TGTGCCAGTATCTCGGCTAGCGGGAGTCCAGATACGCAGTATTTT.

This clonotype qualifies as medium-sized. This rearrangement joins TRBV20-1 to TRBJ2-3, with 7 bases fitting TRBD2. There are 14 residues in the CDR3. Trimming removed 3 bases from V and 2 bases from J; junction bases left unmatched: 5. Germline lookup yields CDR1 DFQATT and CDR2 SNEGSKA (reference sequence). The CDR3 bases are TGCAGTGCTAGGGGAGGGAGCTACACAGATACGCAGTATTTT. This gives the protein CSARGGSYTDTQYF.

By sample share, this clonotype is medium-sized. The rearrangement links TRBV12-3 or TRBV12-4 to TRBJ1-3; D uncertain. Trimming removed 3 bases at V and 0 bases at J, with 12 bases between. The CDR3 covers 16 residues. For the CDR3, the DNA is TGTGCCAGCAGTTTCTACAATAGTGGCTCTGGAAACACCATATATTTT. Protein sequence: CASSFYNSGSGNTIYF.

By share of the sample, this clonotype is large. CDR3 nucleotide sequence: TGCAGCGCCAAGACAGACAACTATGGCTACACCTTC. Translated, it gives CSAKTDNYGYTF. The chain has TRBV29-1 and TRBJ1-2; D might be TRBD1 (5 bases). The germline gives CDR1 SQVTM, CDR2 ANQGSEA. Trimming removed 7 bases from V and 2 bases from J, with 11 bases in between. The CDR3 is 12 residues long.

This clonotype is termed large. The CDR3 DNA is TGTGCCAGCGGTACTAGCGGGAAGACAGATACGCAGTATTTT. Residues: CASGTSGKTDTQYF. V and J are TRBV27 and TRBJ2-3, with TRBD2 matching 10 bases. The CDR3 covers 14 residues. V lost 8 bases to trimming and J lost 3 bases; unmatched junction nucleotides: 5. The V gene's germline CDR1 is MNHEY and CDR2 SMNVEV (reference sequence).

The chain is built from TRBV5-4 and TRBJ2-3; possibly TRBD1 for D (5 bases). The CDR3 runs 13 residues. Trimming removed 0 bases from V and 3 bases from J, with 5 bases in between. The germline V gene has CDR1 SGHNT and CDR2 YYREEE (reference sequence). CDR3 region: CASSLDRTDTQYF. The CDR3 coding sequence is TGTGCCAGCAGCTTGGACAGGACAGATACGCAGTATTTT.

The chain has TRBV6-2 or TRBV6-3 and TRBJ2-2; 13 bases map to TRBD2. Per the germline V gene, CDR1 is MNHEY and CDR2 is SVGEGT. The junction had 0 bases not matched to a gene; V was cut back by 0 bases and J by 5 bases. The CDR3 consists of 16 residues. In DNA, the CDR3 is TGTGCCAGCAGTTACTCGGGACTAGCGGGGACCGGGGAGCTGTTTTTT. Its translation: CASSYSGLAGTGELFF.

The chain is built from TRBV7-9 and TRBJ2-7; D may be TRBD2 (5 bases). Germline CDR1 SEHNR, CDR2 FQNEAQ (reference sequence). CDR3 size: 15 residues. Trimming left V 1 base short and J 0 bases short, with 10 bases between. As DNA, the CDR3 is TGTGCCAGCAGCTTAGGGACTTCATACTCCTACGAGCAGTACGTC. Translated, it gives CASSLGTSYSYEQYV.

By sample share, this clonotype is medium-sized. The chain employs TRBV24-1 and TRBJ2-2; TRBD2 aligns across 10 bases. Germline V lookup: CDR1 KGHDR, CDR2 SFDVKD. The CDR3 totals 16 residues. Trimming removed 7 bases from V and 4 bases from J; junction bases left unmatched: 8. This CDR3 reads CATSRGTSVTTGELFF. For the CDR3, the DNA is TGTGCCACCAGCCGGGGGACTAGCGTCACCACCGGGGAGCTGTTTTTT.

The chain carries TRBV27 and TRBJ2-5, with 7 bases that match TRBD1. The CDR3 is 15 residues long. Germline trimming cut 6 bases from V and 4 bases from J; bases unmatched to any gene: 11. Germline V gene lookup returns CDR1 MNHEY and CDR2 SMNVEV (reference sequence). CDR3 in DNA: TGTGCCAGCAGGCCCTCAGGGGGTAGTGGAGAGACCCAGTACTTC. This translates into CASRPSGGSGETQYF.

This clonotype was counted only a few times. The CDR3 DNA reads TGCGCCAGCAGCCAAGACCCCGGGGGATACTCTGGGGCCAACGTCCTGACTTTC. Amino acid sequence: CASSQDPGGYSGANVLTF. The chain links TRBV4-3 to TRBJ2-6; D possibly corresponds to TRBD2 (6 bases). The germline V gene encodes CDR1 LGHNA and CDR2 YSLEER. V lost 0 bases and J lost 0, with 12 bases in between. The CDR3 totals 18 residues.

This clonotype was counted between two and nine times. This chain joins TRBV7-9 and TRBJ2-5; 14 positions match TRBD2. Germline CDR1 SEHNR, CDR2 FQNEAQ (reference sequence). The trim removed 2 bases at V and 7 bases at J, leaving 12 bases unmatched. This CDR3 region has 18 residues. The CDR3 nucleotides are TGTGCCAGCAGCTTATGTGGGACTAGCGGGAGAGAGTGCGTGACCCAGTACTTC. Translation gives CASSLCGTSGRECVTQYF.

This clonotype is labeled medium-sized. The CDR3 protein is CASSLGGGQGTGYTF. The DNA of the CDR3 is TGTGCCAGCAGCTTGGGGGGAGGACAGGGGACTGGCTACACCTTC. The chain carries TRBV5-4 and TRBJ1-2; 9 bases are shared with TRBD1. Germline CDR1 is SGHNT and CDR2 is YYREEE (reference sequence). The CDR3 runs 15 residues. Trimming at V came to 0 bases and at J to 7 bases, leaving 7 bases not matched to a gene.

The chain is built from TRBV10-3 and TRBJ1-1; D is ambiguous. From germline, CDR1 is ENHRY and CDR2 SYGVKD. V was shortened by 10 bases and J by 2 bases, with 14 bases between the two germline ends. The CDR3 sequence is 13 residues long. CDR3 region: CATRTELNTEAFF. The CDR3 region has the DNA TGTGCCACCCGAACGGAACTTAACACTGAAGCTTTCTTT.